What follows is one TCR beta chain and its context. As yet, its antigen is unknown. Germline values: CDR1 DFQATT, CDR2 SNEGSKA (reference sequence). Trimming at V came to 0 bases and at J to 7 bases, leaving 14 bases not matched to a gene. The CDR3 contains 17 residues. This entry is derived from a study of T cells in Graves' hyperthyroidism and ophthalmopathy. Study observations and caveats: Ophthalmopathy was model-predicted a median about six months pre-onset. Most clonotypes that expanded in the thyroid above 0.001 also showed up in blood.

There were TCR beta CDR3 regions amplified from RNA transcripts. Initially, a first-round RT-PCR of the TCR CDR3 employed the HTBI primer set. Using its own MiXCR run on the multiplex PCR reads, TCRdb lists one record per CDR3 protein. Among approximately 370,000 distinct CDR3 sequences, about 17% were seen once, and the ten largest hold almost 35%. Initially, at the first diagnosis of hyperthyroidism and before any ophthalmopathy symptoms, blood was sampled. V is TRBV20-1 and J is TRBJ2-5; 10 positions agree with TRBD2. The sequenced material came from blood. The TCR was taken from a woman aged 25 to 39 with Graves' hyperthyroidism that later progressed to Graves' ophthalmopathy. Here the CDR3 DNA reads TGCAGTGCTAGAGATTTGGCGCGTCTAGCGGGAGAGGGGACCCAGTACTTC. Protein: CSARDLARLAGEGTQYF.